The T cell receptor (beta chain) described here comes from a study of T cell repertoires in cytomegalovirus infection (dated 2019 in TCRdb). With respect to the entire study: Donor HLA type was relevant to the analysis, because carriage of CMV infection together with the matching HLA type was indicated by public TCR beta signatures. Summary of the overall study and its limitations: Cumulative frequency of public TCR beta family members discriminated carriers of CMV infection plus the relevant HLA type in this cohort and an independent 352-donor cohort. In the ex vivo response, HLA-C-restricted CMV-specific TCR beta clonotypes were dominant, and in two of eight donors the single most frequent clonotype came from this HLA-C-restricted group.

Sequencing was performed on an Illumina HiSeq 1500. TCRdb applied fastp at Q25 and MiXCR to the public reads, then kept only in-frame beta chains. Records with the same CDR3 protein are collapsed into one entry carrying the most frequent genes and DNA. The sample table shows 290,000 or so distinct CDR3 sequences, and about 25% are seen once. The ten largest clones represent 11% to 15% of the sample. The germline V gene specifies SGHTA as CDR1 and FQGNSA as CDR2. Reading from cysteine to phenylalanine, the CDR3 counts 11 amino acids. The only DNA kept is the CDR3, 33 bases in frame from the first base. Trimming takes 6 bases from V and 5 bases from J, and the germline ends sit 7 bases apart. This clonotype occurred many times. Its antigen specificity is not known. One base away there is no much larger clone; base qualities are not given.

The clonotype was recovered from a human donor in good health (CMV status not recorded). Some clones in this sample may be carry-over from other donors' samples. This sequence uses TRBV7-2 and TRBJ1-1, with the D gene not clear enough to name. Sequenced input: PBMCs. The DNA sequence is TGTGCCAGCAGTTCGTATACTGAAGCTTTCTTT. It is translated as CASSSYTEAFF.